These 7 T cell receptor beta chains share one sample of origin, sequenced in a study of cytomegalovirus exposure and HLA in healthy donors. Using immunoSEQ multiplex PCR, the repertoire was profiled, and TCRdb retains in-frame clones only, with some absent. Of about 250,000 clones in the sample, about 90% were seen once. The sequenced sample was PBMCs. The receptors derive from a man between 18 and 29 years old in good health and CMV-seropositive.

The J gene is TRBJ2-7, the V gene TRBV5-1; a weak D match, TRBD2 (5 bases). This CDR3 comprises 14 residues. The V end lost 0 bases, the J end lost 5 bases, and 12 bases lay between the germline ends. CDR1 is SGHRS, CDR2 YFSETQ, per germline. The CDR3 DNA reads as TGCGCCAGCAGCTTGGAGGCGGGTAGCCACGAGCAGTACTTC. This gives the protein CASSLEAGSHEQYF. The full variable domain, with the rest looked up from reference TRBV5-1 and TRBJ2-7, is KAGVTQTPRYLIKTRGQQVTLSCSPISGHRSVSWYQQTPGQGLQFLFEYFSETQRNKGNFPGRFSGRQFSNSRSEMNVSTLELGDSALYLCASSLEAGSHEQYFGPGTRLTVT.

This chain joins TRBV4-1 and TRBJ2-7; 9 positions match TRBD2. The V gene's germline CDR1 is MGHRA and CDR2 YSYEKL. Germline trimming cut 3 bases from V and 5 bases from J; bases unmatched to any gene: 8. The CDR3 spans 15 residues. The DNA of the CDR3 is TGCGCCAGCAGCCAGGTTCTAGCGGGATCAAACGAGCAGTACTTC. Protein: CASSQVLAGSNEQYF.

Concerning this clone itself: Relative to the germline gene, one junction end is altered; a read error may explain this. The chain recombines TRBV30 with TRBJ2-7; D is ambiguous. This CDR3 is 11 amino acids long. Germline V lookup: CDR1 GTSNPN, CDR2 SVGIG (reference sequence). The DNA of the CDR3 is TGTGCCTGGAGTGTCTCCAACGAGCAGTACTTC. Encoded protein: CAWSVSNEQYF.

The chain joins TRBV6-5 to TRBJ2-7, with TRBD1 matching 7 bases. CDR3 length: 14 residues. The V and J ends lost 6 bases and 3 bases, in that order; junction bases with no gene match: 8. CDR1 and CDR2 (germline): MNHEY, SVGAGI. As DNA, the CDR3 is TGTGCCAGCAGCCGTCGACAGGGTAACTACGAGCAGTACTTC. Amino acids: CASSRRQGNYEQYF.

CDR3 sequence (DNA): TGCGCCAGCAGCTCACAGGGAAAGGGCTCCTACAATGAGCAGTTCTTC. Its translation is CASSSQGKGSYNEQFF. The chain links TRBV5-1 to TRBJ2-1; maybe TRBD1 (6 bases). This CDR3 spans 16 amino acids. Germline values: CDR1 SGHRS, CDR2 YFSETQ. The V gene lost 3 bases and the J gene lost 0 bases, with 13 bases spanning the gap. Full variable domain (outside the CDR3, taken from reference TRBV5-1 and TRBJ2-1): KAGVTQTPRYLIKTRGQQVTLSCSPISGHRSVSWYQQTPGQGLQFLFEYFSETQRNKGNFPGRFSGRQFSNSRSEMNVSTLELGDSALYLCASSSQGKGSYNEQFFGPGTRLTVL.

The J gene is TRBJ1-1, the V gene TRBV7-9; tentatively, D is TRBD1 (5 bases). Trimming took 5 bases from V and 4 from J, leaving 14 bases between them. The germline CDR1 and CDR2 sequences are SEHNR and FQNEAQ (reference sequence). This CDR3 has 14 amino acids. The CDR3 nucleotides read TGTGCCAGCAGCCCCGGAGGGGTGGGCACTGAAGCTTTCTTT. Translated, it gives CASSPGGVGTEAFF.

The chain recombines TRBV2 with TRBJ1-1; no clear D gene. The ends were cut back, 6 bases at V and 6 bases at J, with 8 bases in the middle. Per germline, CDR1 SNHLY and CDR2 FYNNEI. This CDR3 spans 11 amino acids. CDR3 nucleotide sequence: TGTGCCAGCAGGCAGAGCGCTGAAGCTTTCTTT. Translation gives CASRQSAEAFF.